These 6 T cell receptor beta chains were all obtained from the same sample, sequenced in a study of tissue-resident memory T cells in lung cancer. CD103 expression was the sorting criterion for the CD8+ T cells. The libraries for TCR sequencing contained UMIs. TCRdb itself ran the reads through MiXCR, one entry per CDR3 protein. In the table there are hundreds of distinct CDR3 sequences, over 15% of which are singletons. Their antigens remain unidentified. Regarding the study as a whole: Per patient, the most expanded clonotype made up on average roughly 18% of TRM cells.

The specimen was CD103+ CD8+ T cells from lung tumor tissue. All receptors derive from a human donor with treatment-naive lung cancer (subtype not recorded).

Judged by abundance, this clonotype is large. For the CDR3, the DNA is TGCAGTGCTAGAAACCGGGACAGGGGCGCACATGGCTACACCTTC. Its translation: CSARNRDRGAHGYTF. V usage is TRBV20-1 and J usage is TRBJ1-2; 10 bases match TRBD1. CDR1 and CDR2 from the germline V gene are DFQATT and SNEGSKA (reference sequence). This CDR3 is 15 amino acids long. V dropped 2 bases and J dropped 6; count of bases not matched to a gene: 9.

On this clonotype: A far larger clone lies a single base away; this is likely a read error. The V gene is TRBV7-9, the J gene TRBJ2-1, with TRBD2 matching 8 bases. CDR1 and CDR2 from the germline V gene are SEHNR and FQNEAQ (reference sequence). This CDR3 region has 13 residues. The junction had 10 bases not matched to a gene; V was cut back by 5 bases and J by 13 bases. The chain's CDR3 is CASSPRTSYIQFF. The CDR3 DNA reads as TGTGCCAGCAGCCCAAGGACTAGCTACATTCAGTTCTTC.

This clonotype is large in the sample. The chain employs TRBV29-1 and TRBJ2-3; weak D call: TRBD2 (7 bases). The V end lost 1 base, the J end lost 6 bases, and 17 bases lay between the germline ends. The CDR3 is 15 amino acids. Germline V CDR1 and CDR2: SQVTM, ANQGSEA. The CDR3 sequence: CSVEGGRGRGDTQYF. As DNA, the CDR3 is TGCAGCGTTGAAGGGGGTCGGGGGCGGGGGGATACGCAGTATTTT.

By share, this clonotype ranks as medium-sized (0.01 to 0.1%). J is TRBJ1-5 and V is TRBV4-2; D remains ambiguous. Between the trimmed V and J ends, which lost 0 bases and 2 bases, there was a span of 11 bases. CDR1 and CDR2 from the germline V gene are LGHNA and YNFKEQ. The CDR3 sequence is 16 residues long. The CDR3 sequence: CASSQDSGSGNQPQHF. The CDR3 nucleotides are TGTGCCAGCAGCCAAGATTCGGGGAGTGGCAATCAGCCCCAGCATTTT.

This clonotype counts as large. V and J are TRBV3-1 and TRBJ2-5, with 7 positions matching TRBD2. Germline CDR1 reads LGHDT; CDR2 reads YNNKEL (reference sequence). This CDR3 has 15 residues. Trimming cost V 0 bases and J 5 bases; bases outside gene matches: 6. The DNA for the CDR3 is TGTGCCAGCAGCCAAGAAGGCAGGGAGGGGGAGACCCAGTACTTC. It translates to CASSQEGREGETQYF.

By share, this clonotype ranks as medium-sized. This rearrangement joins TRBV4-2 to TRBJ2-1; D remains unclear. Trimming pared 3 bases from V and 6 bases from J, leaving 9 bases between. Germline CDR1 LGHNA, CDR2 YNFKEQ. The CDR3 totals 13 residues. CDR3 bases: TGTGCCAGCAGCCATGGGGATCCCAATGAGCAGTTCTTC. Protein: CASSHGDPNEQFF.